Sequencing of this TCR beta chain was carried out in a study of technical replicates of blood from a handful of donors. Measured with immunoSEQ multiplex PCR; TCRdb has only the in-frame clones, and not every one. This sample yields about 100,000 clones, of which approximately 95% are seen a single time; 0.3% to 0.35% belongs to the top ten. The V end was cut by 5 bases, the J end by 1 base, with 14 bases between. The length of the CDR3 is 15 residues. Germline loops: CDR1 LNHDA, CDR2 SQIVND (reference sequence). The clonotype originates from a human donor in good health. The specimen was T cells isolated from PBMCs. The J gene is TRBJ2-5, the V gene TRBV19; the D gene is possibly TRBD1 (5 bases). CDR3 sequence (DNA): TGTGCCAGTAGTCCACGACAGACAATCCAAGAGACCCAGTACTTC. Translation gives CASSPRQTIQETQYF.